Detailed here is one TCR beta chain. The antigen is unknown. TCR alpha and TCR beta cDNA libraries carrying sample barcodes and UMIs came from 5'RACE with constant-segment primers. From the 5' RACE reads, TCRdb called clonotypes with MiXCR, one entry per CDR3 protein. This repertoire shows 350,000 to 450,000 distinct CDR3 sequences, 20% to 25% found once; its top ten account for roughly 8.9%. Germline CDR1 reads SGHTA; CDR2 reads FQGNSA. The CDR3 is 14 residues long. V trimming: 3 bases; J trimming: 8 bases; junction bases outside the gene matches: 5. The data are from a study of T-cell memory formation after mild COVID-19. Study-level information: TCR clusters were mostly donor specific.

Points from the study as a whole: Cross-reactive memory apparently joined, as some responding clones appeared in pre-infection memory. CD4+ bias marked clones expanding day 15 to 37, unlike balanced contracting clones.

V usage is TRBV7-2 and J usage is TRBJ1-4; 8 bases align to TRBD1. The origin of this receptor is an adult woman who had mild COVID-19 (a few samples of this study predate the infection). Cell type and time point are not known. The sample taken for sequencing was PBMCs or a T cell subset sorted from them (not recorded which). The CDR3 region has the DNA TGTGCCAGCAGCTTCCAGGGGGCAGGCGAAAAACTGTTTTTT. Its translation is CASSFQGAGEKLFF.